The 20 T cell receptor beta chains below come from one sample, sequenced in a study of PD-L1 blockade in urothelial cancer. Assay used: immunoSEQ multiplex PCR; TCRdb lists only in-frame clones, some missing. Of about 50,000 clones in the sample, about 72% were seen once. Here the sequenced sample was PBMCs, taken around atezolizumab (anti-PD-L1) treatment. These receptors came from a man between 65 and 79 years old with urothelial cancer.

The V and J genes are TRBV11-3 and TRBJ2-1, with 7 bases that match TRBD2. CDR1 is SGHNT and CDR2 is YENEEA in the germline V gene. Losses at the gene ends were 3 bases for V and 6 bases for J; bases not matched to a gene: 2. The CDR3 contains 13 residues. The CDR3 spells CASSLASGNEQFF. CDR3 DNA sequence: TGTGCCAGCAGCTTGGCTAGCGGCAATGAGCAGTTCTTC.

V usage is TRBV7-9 and J usage is TRBJ1-2; D is unclear. Germline values: CDR1 SEHNR, CDR2 FQNEAQ (reference sequence). The CDR3 sequence is 16 residues long. V was clipped by 5 bases and J by 0 bases, with 16 bases between them. CDR3 DNA sequence: TGTGCCAGCAGCCCGATCTGGGAGGGATCTAACTATGGCTACACCTTC. This translates into CASSPIWEGSNYGYTF.

The chain uses TRBV11-3 and TRBJ2-7; 10 nucleotides match TRBD2. With V trimmed by 5 bases and J by 1 base, 2 bases remained unmatched. The CDR3 runs to 14 residues. Germline V CDR1 and CDR2: SGHNT, YENEEA. The CDR3 spells CASSPLAGSYEQYF. The CDR3 nucleotides read TGTGCCAGCAGCCCACTAGCGGGGTCCTACGAGCAGTACTTC.

This rearrangement joins TRBV20-1 to TRBJ2-5; tentatively, D is TRBD2 (5 bases). Germline-derived CDR1 and CDR2 are DFQATT and SNEGSKA (reference sequence). The CDR3 spans 11 residues. V lost 3 bases and J 5 bases, leaving 7 bases between the germline ends. The DNA of the CDR3 is TGCAGTGCTAGGGGCGGGGAGACCCAGTACTTC. Translating gives CSARGGETQYF.

The genes are TRBV4-1 and TRBJ1-1; 9 positions match TRBD1. Germline-derived CDR1 and CDR2 are MGHRA and YSYEKL. The CDR3 loop spans 15 amino acids. V shed 2 bases and J 9 bases; nucleotides not matched to a gene: 10. The CDR3 region has the DNA TGCGCCAGCAGCCAACCAACAGGGGGCCAAGTTCAAGCTTTCTTT. Its translation: CASSQPTGGQVQAFF.

The rearrangement links TRBV11-3 to TRBJ2-7; the D gene is possibly TRBD1 (6 bases). Germline V gene lookup returns CDR1 SGHNT and CDR2 YENEEA. V was shortened by 3 bases and J by 2 bases, with 11 bases between the two germline ends. There are 14 residues in the CDR3. The CDR3 here is CASSFFRGTYEQYF. The DNA of the CDR3 is TGTGCCAGCAGCTTTTTCAGGGGCACCTACGAGCAGTACTTC. The variable domain in full, completed from reference TRBV11-3 and TRBJ2-7, reads EAGVVQSPRYKIIEKKQPVAFWCNPISGHNTLYWYLQNLGQGPELLIRYENEEAVDDSQLPKDRFSAERLKGVDSTLKIQPAELGDSAVYLCASSFFRGTYEQYFGPGTRLTVT.

The table lists this clone with a few counts. The same CDR3 is also encoded by other DNA sequences in this sample. This rearrangement joins TRBV5-1 to TRBJ1-1; D gene unclear. V was clipped by 0 bases and J by 6 bases, with 9 bases between them. In germline, CDR1 is SGHRS, CDR2 YFSETQ. The CDR3 loop spans 13 amino acids. The CDR3 here is CASSLAGRAEAFF. CDR3 DNA sequence: TGCGCCAGCAGCTTGGCGGGGAGGGCTGAAGCTTTCTTT.

V is TRBV5-4 and J is TRBJ2-1; 9 positions agree with TRBD2. The CDR3 contains 12 residues. The V gene's germline CDR1 is SGHNT and CDR2 YYREEE (reference sequence). Trimming removed 0 bases from V and 15 bases from J; junction bases left unmatched: 4. The CDR3, as DNA: TGTGCCAGCAGCTTGGCGACTAGCGGACGGTTCTTC. It yields the protein CASSLATSGRFF.

The V call is TRBV6-1, the J call TRBJ2-3, with D possibly being TRBD2 (5 bases). CDR1 is MNHNS and CDR2 is SASEGT in the germline V gene. This CDR3 spans 16 amino acids. Trimming removed 2 bases at V and 0 bases at J, with 12 bases between. The CDR3 loop is CASSELRGSSTDTQYF. The CDR3 nucleotides are TGTGCCAGCAGTGAACTCCGGGGAAGTAGCACAGATACGCAGTATTTT.

The CDR3 loop reads CASSGGGRTTSYWGNQPQHF. DNA of the CDR3: TGTGCCAGCAGTGGCGGGGGCAGGACCACCTCCTATTGGGGCAATCAGCCCCAGCATTTT. The chain is built from TRBV2 and TRBJ1-5, with D possibly being TRBD1 (6 bases). The CDR3 runs 20 residues. The V and J ends lost 4 bases and 2 bases respectively, with 27 bases between them. Germline V gene lookup returns CDR1 SNHLY and CDR2 FYNNEI.

The chain combines TRBV9 with TRBJ2-1, with D possibly TRBD2 on 5 matching bases. Germline-derived CDR1 and CDR2 are SGDLS and YYNGEE. This CDR3 is built from 12 residues. V lost 0 bases to trimming and J lost 11 bases, with 9 bases between them. As DNA, the CDR3 is TGTGCCAGCAGCGTAGCGGGAAGGAAGCAGTTCTTC. Encoded protein: CASSVAGRKQFF.

The J gene is TRBJ1-4, the V gene TRBV6-1, with 10 bases matching TRBD1. Germline trimming cut 6 bases from V and 7 bases from J; bases unmatched to any gene: 5. Germline values: CDR1 MNHNS, CDR2 SASEGT. The CDR3 extends over 14 amino acids. The CDR3 DNA reads as TGTGCCAGCAGGGGGACAGGGGCAAGTGAAAAACTGTTTTTT. Its translation: CASRGTGASEKLFF.

This clone was recorded many times. The rearrangement links TRBV28 to TRBJ1-2; the match to TRBD1 covers 9 bases. CDR1 MDHEN and CDR2 SYDVKM come from the germline V gene. Unmatched junction bases numbered 12, after V lost 5 bases and J lost 8 bases. The CDR3 loop spans 15 amino acids. Here the CDR3 DNA reads TGTGCCAGCAGTCCCGGGACAGGGAGCGGTAGCGGCTACACCTTC. Its protein product is CASSPGTGSGSGYTF.

This chain connects TRBV6-5 to TRBJ1-3; 7 nucleotides agree with TRBD1. Germline CDR1 and CDR2: MNHEY and SVGAGI. V lost 6 bases and J lost 3; bases outside the gene matches: 5. This CDR3 is built from 14 residues. In DNA form, the CDR3 reads TGTGCCAGCAGGTCAGGGGGAGTTGGAAACACCATATATTTT. Protein: CASRSGGVGNTIYF.

V is TRBV5-5 and J is TRBJ2-2, with D unclear. The CDR3 contains 15 residues. Germline V gene sequence: CDR1 SGHKS, CDR2 YYEKEE (reference sequence). The V and J ends lost 0 bases and 2 bases respectively, with 8 bases between them. CDR3 region: CASSLEQINTGELFF. CDR3 sequence (DNA): TGTGCCAGCAGCTTGGAACAGATTAACACCGGGGAGCTGTTTTTT.

The chain carries TRBV6-5 and TRBJ1-3; D ambiguous. The CDR3 contains 12 residues. In germline, CDR1 is MNHEY, CDR2 SVGAGI. V dropped 5 bases and J dropped 3 bases, with 5 bases sitting between them. In DNA form, the CDR3 reads TGTGCCAGCAGTCCTCGTGGAAACACCATATATTTT. Encoded protein: CASSPRGNTIYF.

The chain couples TRBV7-2 to TRBJ2-1; 10 bases are shared with TRBD2. The CDR3 extends over 15 amino acids. Trimming cost V 6 bases and J 6 bases; bases outside gene matches: 8. Germline V gene data show CDR1 as SGHTA and CDR2 as FQGNSA. In DNA form, the CDR3 reads TGTGCCAGCAGACCTACTAGCGGGGCCTTCAATGAGCAGTTCTTC. Amino acids: CASRPTSGAFNEQFF. Full variable domain (outside the CDR3, taken from reference TRBV7-2 and TRBJ2-1): GAGVSQSPSNKVTEKGKDVELRCDPISGHTALYWYRQSLGQGLEFLIYFQGNSAPDKSGLPSDRFSAERTGGSVSTLTIQRTQQEDSAVYLCASRPTSGAFNEQFFGPGTRLTVL.

The V gene is TRBV19, the J gene TRBJ1-5; D is possibly TRBD1 (5 bases). The CDR3 spans 13 residues. Germline CDR1 and CDR2: LNHDA and SQIVND (reference sequence). V gave up 8 bases and J gave up 4 bases, with 12 bases separating them. CDR3 bases: TGTGCCAGTGGTGAGGGACTGAATCAGCCCCAGCATTTT. Translated: CASGEGLNQPQHF.

The chain couples TRBV7-2 to TRBJ2-1; D might be TRBD2 (6 bases). With 0 bases removed from V and 3 bases from J, the gap between germline ends came to 12 bases. Per the germline V gene, CDR1 is SGHTA and CDR2 is FQGNSA. The CDR3 covers 16 residues. DNA for the CDR3: TGTGCCAGCAGCTTAGCCGGGACTCTTAACTACAATGAGCAGTTCTTC. Translating gives CASSLAGTLNYNEQFF.

This clone was observed a handful of times. J is TRBJ1-5 and V is TRBV19; D not resolved. Deletions cut 8 bases from V and 0 bases from J, with 14 bases between. The CDR3 runs 15 residues. The germline V gene has CDR1 LNHDA and CDR2 SQIVND (reference sequence). CDR3 amino acids: CASLETANSNQPQHF. CDR3 DNA sequence: TGTGCCAGTCTCGAAACTGCTAATAGCAATCAGCCCCAGCATTTT.